The 26 T cell receptor beta chains presented below share a single source sample, sequenced in a study of CD8+ T cells in alopecia areata. Treatment given: oral pan-JAK inhibitor, 5-10 mg twice daily. Sequencing used cDNA as its template, made by extracting RNA and reverse transcribing it. Repertoires were generated with immunoSEQ multiplex PCR, while TCRdb's copy carries only in-frame clones and drops some. Among more than 150,000 clones listed, approximately 60% were seen once. The sequences come from CD4+ T cells sorted from blood, collected at week 4, from a patient treated with tofacitinib. These receptors all stem from a human donor with alopecia areata.

This clone was recorded a few times. The chain is built from TRBV7-9 and TRBJ1-1; TRBD1 aligns across 8 bases. The V and J ends lost 5 bases and 1 base, in that order; junction bases with no gene match: 9. This CDR3 spans 16 amino acids. The germline CDR1 and CDR2 sequences are SEHNR and FQNEAQ (reference sequence). The CDR3 coding sequence is TGTGCCAGCAGCCTATCGGGGGGGACAGGGAACACTGAAGCTTTCTTT. Encoded protein: CASSLSGGTGNTEAFF.

This chain links TRBV4-1 with TRBJ2-3, with 11 bases fitting TRBD2. Germline loops: CDR1 MGHRA, CDR2 YSYEKL. With 4 bases clipped from V and 6 bases from J, the junction kept 6 bases outside the gene matches. The CDR3 is made up of 15 amino acids. This CDR3 is CASSPLSGGEDTQYF. In nucleotides, the CDR3 is TGCGCCAGCAGCCCCCTTAGCGGGGGGGAGGATACGCAGTATTTT.

V and J are TRBV28 and TRBJ2-7; the D gene is possibly TRBD1 (6 bases). The CDR3 runs to 14 residues. V lost 8 bases, J lost 2 bases, and 16 bases lay in between. Germline-derived CDR1 and CDR2 are MDHEN and SYDVKM. CDR3 in DNA: TGTGCCAGCCAAGTCACGGACAGCCCCTACGAGCAGTACTTC. Translated: CASQVTDSPYEQYF.

The V call is TRBV7-8, the J call TRBJ2-7; 7 bases are a match to TRBD2. The V gene's germline CDR1 is SGHVS and CDR2 FQNEAQ. J gave up 2 bases and V 2 bases, and 9 bases lay outside the gene matches. The length of the CDR3 is 16 residues. The CDR3 region is CASSLRDYPGPYEQYF. Here the CDR3 DNA reads TGTGCCAGCAGCTTAAGGGACTACCCCGGCCCCTACGAGCAGTACTTC. Combining the CDR3 with reference TRBV7-8 and TRBJ2-7 gives the whole variable domain GAGVSQSPRYKVAKRGQDVALRCDPISGHVSLFWYQQALGQGPEFLTYFQNEAQLDKSGLPSDRFFAERPEGSVSTLKIQRTQQEDSAVYLCASSLRDYPGPYEQYFGPGTRLTVT.

This clone has just one count. The rearrangement links TRBV30 to TRBJ1-5; D is unresolved. V was shortened by 0 bases and J by 7 bases, with 10 bases between the two germline ends. CDR3 length: 13 residues. In germline, CDR1 is GTSNPN, CDR2 SVGIG (reference sequence). The CDR3 spells CAWSVKGVQPQHF. CDR3 sequence (DNA): TGTGCCTGGAGTGTAAAGGGTGTCCAGCCCCAGCATTTT.

This sequence joins TRBV9 and TRBJ1-2; a weak D match, TRBD1 (5 bases). The V end lost 4 bases, the J end lost 1 base, and 17 bases lay between the germline ends. CDR3 length: 16 residues. Germline V gives CDR1 SGDLS, CDR2 YYNGEE. The CDR3 is CASSPRTTAHNYGYTF. CDR3 bases: TGTGCCAGCAGCCCACGGACAACCGCTCATAACTATGGCTACACCTTC.

CDR3 nucleotides: TGCGCCAGCAGCGCGCAACAGGGTCGAGAGCAGTACTTC. Protein product: CASSAQQGREQYF. The chain recombines TRBV4-3 with TRBJ2-7, with D possibly being TRBD1 (6 bases). In germline, CDR1 is LGHNA, CDR2 YSLEER. V dropped 5 bases and J dropped 7 bases, with 15 bases sitting between them. The CDR3 is 13 residues long.

In its sample, this clone was seen a few times. This chain connects TRBV11-2 to TRBJ1-1; D is unclear. Per the germline V gene, CDR1 is SGHAT and CDR2 is FQNNGV. The ends were cut back, 11 bases at V and 2 bases at J, with 9 bases in the middle. This CDR3 is built from 11 residues. The CDR3 sequence is CAERENTEAFF. CDR3 nucleotide sequence: TGTGCCGAGCGGGAAAACACTGAAGCTTTCTTT. Full variable domain (missing parts from reference TRBV11-2 and TRBJ1-1): EAGVAQSPRYKIIEKRQSVAFWCNPISGHATLYWYQQILGQGPKLLIQFQNNGVVDDSQLPKDRFSAERLKGVDSTLKIQPAKLEDSAVYLCAERENTEAFFGQGTRLTVV.

This clone has more than one count but fewer than ten. The genes are TRBV4-3 and TRBJ2-3; D gene ambiguous. Germline values: CDR1 LGHNA, CDR2 YSLEER. Trimming took 0 bases from V and 6 from J, leaving 13 bases between them. This CDR3 has 15 residues. The CDR3 sequence: CASSQDLLGSDTQYF. CDR3 DNA: TGCGCCAGCAGCCAAGACTTATTGGGATCCGATACGCAGTATTTT.

The rearrangement uses TRBV7-9 and TRBJ2-2; D is uncertain. Germline V gene sequence: CDR1 SEHNR, CDR2 FQNEAQ (reference sequence). V was pared by 3 bases and J by 3 bases, with 8 bases between. The CDR3 contains 14 residues. The CDR3 is CASSFDGYTGELFF. CDR3 in DNA: TGTGCCAGCAGCTTCGACGGATACACCGGGGAGCTGTTTTTT.

The J gene is TRBJ1-1, the V gene TRBV5-6; D remains unclear. Germline lookup yields CDR1 SGHDT and CDR2 YYEEEE. Trimming cost V 0 bases and J 0 bases, with 12 bases left between them. The CDR3 contains 16 residues. The CDR3 is CASSLAGLKLNTEAFF. The CDR3 DNA follows: TGTGCCAGCAGCTTGGCCGGCCTAAAGTTGAACACTGAAGCTTTCTTT.

The chain has TRBV15 and TRBJ2-2; weak D call: TRBD1 (5 bases). The germline V and J ends were trimmed by 0 bases and 4 bases, with 9 bases remaining between them. Germline values: CDR1 LNHNV, CDR2 YYDKDF (reference sequence). The CDR3 spans 15 residues. The CDR3 sequence is CATSREARGTGELFF. The CDR3 DNA is TGTGCCACCAGCAGAGAGGCAAGGGGCACCGGGGAGCTGTTTTTT.

The rearrangement links TRBV6-1 to TRBJ1-1; no reliable D call. The CDR3 runs to 14 residues. The germline CDR1 and CDR2 sequences are MNHNS and SASEGT. V shed 4 bases and J shed 1 base, with 10 bases lying between them. The CDR3 sequence is CASSVTLANTEAFF. The CDR3 coding sequence is TGTGCCAGCAGTGTGACCTTGGCGAACACTGAAGCTTTCTTT.

In this sample, this clone turned up once. Germline is not matched at one junction end, which may reflect a read error. The V gene is TRBV7-7, the J gene TRBJ2-1; D gene unclear. Germline-derived CDR1 and CDR2 are SSHAT and FNYEAQ (reference sequence). CDR3 length: 13 amino acids. The CDR3 protein is CASSLVSGDEQFF. The CDR3 DNA sequence: TGTGCTAGCAGCTTAGTCTCCGGCGATGAGCAGTTCTTC.

This rearrangement joins TRBV7-9 to TRBJ1-1; 7 bases agree with TRBD1. The CDR3 extends over 14 amino acids. V lost 1 base to trimming and J lost 3 bases; unmatched junction nucleotides: 2. Germline loops: CDR1 SEHNR, CDR2 FQNEAQ (reference sequence). CDR3 residues: CASSLGDSDTEAFF. The CDR3, as DNA: TGTGCCAGCAGCTTAGGGGACAGTGACACTGAAGCTTTCTTT.

The chain employs TRBV5-4 and TRBJ2-3, with unresolved D. The germline V gene encodes CDR1 SGHNT and CDR2 YYREEE (reference sequence). V dropped 1 base and J dropped 2 bases, with 8 bases sitting between them. The CDR3 runs to 14 residues. DNA for the CDR3: TGTGCCAGCAGCTTGCCAATAGACACAGATACGCAGTATTTT. This sequence encodes CASSLPIDTDTQYF.

The chain employs TRBV30 and TRBJ2-2; D is possibly TRBD2 (6 bases). V lost 7 bases and J lost 6, with 21 bases in between. This CDR3 spans 15 amino acids. The germline gives CDR1 GTSNPN, CDR2 SVGIG (reference sequence). Here the CDR3 reads CASQGGTLRAGELFF. CDR3 DNA sequence: TGTGCCTCACAAGGAGGGACCCTCCGGGCCGGGGAGCTGTTTTTT.

The count of this clone is one. V is TRBV9 and J is TRBJ1-1; D gene unclear. With 0 bases removed from V and 8 bases from J, the gap between germline ends came to 17 bases. This CDR3 is built from 15 residues. Germline loops: CDR1 SGDLS, CDR2 YYNGEE. The CDR3 DNA reads as TGTGCCAGCAGCGTAGACCGCGGAGAGCCCTCCGAAGCTTTCTTT. It specifies CASSVDRGEPSEAFF.

In this sample, this clone turned up a few times. The chain recombines TRBV7-2 with TRBJ1-2; the D gene is possibly TRBD1 (5 bases). With 6 bases removed from V and 3 bases from J, the gap between germline ends came to 17 bases. CDR3 length: 15 residues. CDR1 and CDR2 from the germline V gene are SGHTA and FQGNSA. The DNA of the CDR3 is TGTGCCAGCAGGCGAAAACGGGGGGACCACTATGGCTACACCTTC. Protein: CASRRKRGDHYGYTF.

This rearrangement joins TRBV9 to TRBJ1-2; weak D call: TRBD1 (5 bases). CDR3 length: 16 amino acids. Germline values: CDR1 SGDLS, CDR2 YYNGEE. V was shortened by 0 bases and J by 0 bases, with 12 bases between the two germline ends. CDR3 in amino acids: CASSVGGSRANYGYTF. The CDR3 nucleotides are TGTGCCAGCAGCGTAGGGGGGAGCCGGGCTAACTATGGCTACACCTTC. Using reference TRBV9 and TRBJ1-2 for the parts outside the CDR3, the full variable domain is DSGVTQTPKHLITATGQRVTLRCSPRSGDLSVYWYQQSLDQGLQFLIQYYNGEERAKGNILERFSAQQFPDLHSELNLSSLELGDSALYFCASSVGGSRANYGYTFGSGTRLTVV.

The chain employs TRBV9 and TRBJ1-4; D not resolved. Trimming removed 10 bases from V and 2 bases from J, with 6 bases in between. Germline CDR1 is SGDLS and CDR2 is YYNGEE. CDR3 length: 11 residues. The CDR3 protein is CARLTNEKLFF. The CDR3 DNA follows: TGTGCCCGATTGACTAATGAAAAACTGTTTTTT.

V is TRBV7-2 and J is TRBJ1-1; TRBD1 is a possible D gene (6 bases). CDR3 size: 16 residues. V lost 1 base to trimming and J lost 4 bases, with 16 bases between them. The germline V gene has CDR1 SGHTA and CDR2 FQGNSA. CDR3 amino acids: CASSLDSPGVSTEAFF. The DNA of the CDR3 is TGTGCCAGCAGCTTAGACAGTCCAGGGGTTAGCACTGAAGCTTTCTTT.

In DNA form, the CDR3 reads TGTGCCAGCAGCTTACCCACGGGGGACACTGAAGCTTTCTTT. Encoded protein: CASSLPTGDTEAFF. V gene TRBV7-2 combines with J gene TRBJ1-1, with D possibly matching TRBD1 (5 bases). Germline V CDR1 and CDR2: SGHTA, FQGNSA. The CDR3 runs 14 residues. Trimming cost V 2 bases and J 3 bases, with 10 bases left between them.

The gene calls are TRBV29-1 and TRBJ2-7, with D uncertain. Germline assignment: CDR1 SQVTM and CDR2 ANQGSEA. This CDR3 has 13 residues. The germline V and J ends were trimmed by 6 bases and 2 bases, with 14 bases remaining between them. Here the CDR3 reads CSVAGRATYEQYF. CDR3 DNA: TGCAGCGTGGCAGGACGGGCAACCTACGAGCAGTACTTC.

This sequence joins TRBV29-1 and TRBJ2-3; D possibly corresponds to TRBD2 (5 bases). The germline V gene has CDR1 SQVTM and CDR2 ANQGSEA. CDR3 length: 14 residues. Trimming removed 4 bases at V and 0 bases at J, with 11 bases between. In DNA, the CDR3 is TGCAGCGTTGGAGGGCAGACAAGCACAGATACGCAGTATTTT. Translated: CSVGGQTSTDTQYF.

The chain carries TRBV5-1 and TRBJ2-2; D may be TRBD1 (6 bases). V was cut by 4 bases and J by 1 base, with 8 bases left in between. The CDR3 loop spans 14 amino acids. Looked up from germline, CDR1 is SGHRS and CDR2 is YFSETQ. The CDR3 bases are TGCGCCAGCAGCCCGGGACAGAACACCGGGGAGCTGTTTTTT. The encoded protein is CASSPGQNTGELFF.